This T cell receptor beta chain was sequenced during a study of blood T cell repertoires in COVID-19. The CDR3 runs to 12 residues. V lost 3 bases, J lost 6 bases, and 9 bases lay in between. CDR1 and CDR2 (germline): LGHDT, YNNKEL (reference sequence). TCRdb's table, derived via immunoSEQ multiplex PCR, lists solely in-frame clones and lacks some. Of 250,000 or so clones in the sample, 82% were seen once. The sequence came from a woman aged 18-30 years with acute or convalescent COVID-19. The chain couples TRBV3-1 (or the pseudogene TRBV3-2) to TRBJ2-7; D is unresolved. The sequenced sample was peripheral blood. Here the CDR3 reads CASSHSVVEQYF. DNA of the CDR3: TGTGCCAGCAGCCACTCGGTAGTCGAGCAGTACTTC.